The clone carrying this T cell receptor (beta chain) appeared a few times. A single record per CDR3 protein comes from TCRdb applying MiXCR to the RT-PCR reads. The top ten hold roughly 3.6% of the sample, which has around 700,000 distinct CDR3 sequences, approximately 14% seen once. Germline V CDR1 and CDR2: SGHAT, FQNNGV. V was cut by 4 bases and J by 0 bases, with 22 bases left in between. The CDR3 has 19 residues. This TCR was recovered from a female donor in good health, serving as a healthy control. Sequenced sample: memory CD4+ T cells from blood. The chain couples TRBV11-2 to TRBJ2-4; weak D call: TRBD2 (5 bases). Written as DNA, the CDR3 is TGTGCCAGCAGCTCCCGTGGCCTAGCCGCGATTCTAGCCAAAAACATTCAGTACTTC. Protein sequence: CASSSRGLAAILAKNIQYF.